Listed here are 23 T cell receptor beta chains from one sample, sequenced in a study of regulatory T cells in long-lasting Graves disease. Time point here: newly diagnosed GD, antithyroid drugs for less than 3 months. From PBMCs, RNA was extracted and then used to make the TCR library. Through Arm-PCR of CDR3 regions and iRepertoire HTBI primers, TCR beta libraries were built. MiXCR, applied by TCRdb to the multiplex PCR reads, yields one record per CDR3 protein. The repertoire has about 370,000 distinct CDR3 sequences, roughly 16% of them found once; the top ten carry about a fifth. The sequenced sample was peripheral blood mononuclear cells (PBMCs), obtained at new diagnosis, from a patient treated with antithyroid drugs. Receptors originate from a female donor with Graves disease.

V and J are TRBV12-3 or TRBV12-4 and TRBJ2-5; 7 bases agree with TRBD2. J lost 5 bases, V lost 7 bases, and 7 bases had no gene match. This CDR3 is 13 amino acids long. The CDR3 here is CASKRAGVETQYF. As DNA, the CDR3 is TGTGCCAGCAAGAGGGCGGGAGTGGAGACCCAGTACTTC.

In this sample, this clonotype turned up many times. This chain joins TRBV20-1 and TRBJ2-5, with D perhaps TRBD1 or TRBD2 (5 bases each). Germline loops: CDR1 DFQATT, CDR2 SNEGSKA (reference sequence). Trimming removed 1 base at V and 4 bases at J, with 13 bases between. The CDR3 has 14 amino acids. CDR3 residues: CSARGVGESETQYF. CDR3 DNA sequence: TGCAGTGCTAGAGGGGTAGGGGAGTCAGAGACCCAGTACTTC.

This clonotype was seen repeatedly, ten times or more. The chain couples TRBV28 to TRBJ1-2, with D uncertain. The CDR3 has 14 amino acids. CDR1 and CDR2 from the germline V gene are MDHEN and SYDVKM. V lost 3 bases, J lost 8 bases, and 16 bases lay in between. The CDR3, as DNA: TGTGCCAGCAGTTTCTCAGGTCTACGCCGAGGCTACACCTTC. This encodes CASSFSGLRRGYTF.

This chain connects TRBV7-2 to TRBJ1-5; D ambiguous. The ends were cut back, 5 bases at V and 6 bases at J, with 8 bases in the middle. Germline CDR1 reads SGHTA; CDR2 reads FQGNSA. The CDR3 consists of 12 residues. The CDR3, as DNA: TGTGCCAGCAGCAAAGACACTCAGCCCCAGCATTTT. Protein sequence: CASSKDTQPQHF.

In this sample, this clonotype turned up many times. J is TRBJ2-4 and V is TRBV6-1, with 10 bases lining up with TRBD2. This CDR3 spans 17 amino acids. The germline gives CDR1 MNHNS, CDR2 SASEGT. Unmatched junction bases numbered 6, after V lost 4 bases and J lost 0 bases. This CDR3 is CASSGLAGVLAKNIQYF. The CDR3 nucleotides are TGTGCCAGCAGTGGGCTAGCGGGAGTGTTAGCCAAAAACATTCAGTACTTC.

The chain employs TRBV4-3 and TRBJ2-2; 7 bases map to TRBD2. V lost 4 bases to trimming and J lost 2 bases; unmatched junction nucleotides: 10. The germline CDR1 and CDR2 sequences are LGHNA and YSLEER. The CDR3 loop spans 17 amino acids. Here the CDR3 reads CASSPRELAVNTGELFF. The CDR3 region has the DNA TGCGCCAGCAGCCCCCGTGAGCTAGCGGTCAACACCGGGGAGCTGTTTTTT.

This clonotype was found many times. V usage is TRBV9 and J usage is TRBJ2-7; 11 bases are shared with TRBD2. Germline CDR1 is SGDLS and CDR2 is YYNGEE. This CDR3 has 14 residues. Trimming removed 3 bases from V and 6 bases from J; junction bases left unmatched: 5. The CDR3 DNA sequence: TGTGCCAGCAGCGCGACTAGCGGGACTGGCGAGCAGTACTTC. It encodes CASSATSGTGEQYF.

This clonotype was recorded many times. CDR3 region: CASSPTSGRHYEQYF. CDR3 nucleotides: TGCGCCAGCAGCCCCACTAGCGGGAGGCACTACGAGCAGTACTTC. This chain connects TRBV4-1 to TRBJ2-7; 12 bases are shared with TRBD2. The CDR3 runs 15 residues. Germline CDR1 is MGHRA and CDR2 is YSYEKL. V shed 4 bases and J 3 bases; nucleotides not matched to a gene: 4.

This clonotype has a count of ten or more. The rearrangement uses TRBV5-1 and TRBJ2-1; either TRBD1 or TRBD2 may supply D (5 bases each). Germline CDR1 reads SGHRS; CDR2 reads YFSETQ. V lost 7 bases and J lost 0, with 14 bases in between. This CDR3 contains 15 residues. The CDR3: CASSRWDRSYNEQFF. CDR3 sequence (DNA): TGCGCCAGCTCTAGGTGGGACCGCTCCTACAATGAGCAGTTCTTC.

This clonotype was counted at least ten times. This chain connects TRBV28 to TRBJ2-5; the D gene is possibly TRBD1 (6 bases). The V end lost 6 bases, the J end lost 5 bases, and 19 bases lay between the germline ends. This CDR3 spans 15 amino acids. Germline values: CDR1 MDHEN, CDR2 SYDVKM. CDR3 nucleotide sequence: TGTGCCAGCAGCGACTTCGGTGGGGGCGAGGAGACCCAGTACTTC. Residues: CASSDFGGGEETQYF. Supplemented by reference TRBV28 and TRBJ2-5, the full variable domain reads DVKVTQSSRYLVKRTGEKVFLECVQDMDHENMFWYRQDPGLGLRLIYFSYDVKMKEKGDIPEGYSVSREKKERFSLILESASTNQTSMYLCASSDFGGGEETQYFGPGTRLLVL.

At least ten counts were recorded for this clonotype. The chain combines TRBV3-2 with TRBJ2-1; the table's D call TRBD2 went unverified against the DNA. TRBV3-2 is marked as a pseudogene. The CDR3 sequence is 14 residues long. This chain's CDR3 is CASSFVRDFNEQFF. DNA of the CDR3: TGTGCCAGCAGCTTCGTCCGGGACTTCAATGAGCAGTTCTTC.

At least ten counts were recorded for this clonotype. The V call is TRBV5-1, the J call TRBJ1-2, with a tentative D call TRBD1 (5 bases). The V and J ends lost 8 bases and 3 bases respectively, with 20 bases between them. The CDR3 is 15 amino acids. Germline V gene sequence: CDR1 SGHRS, CDR2 YFSETQ. The CDR3: CASKPRTGGDYGYTF. DNA for the CDR3: TGCGCCAGTAAACCCCGGACGGGGGGAGACTATGGCTACACCTTC.

The chain carries TRBV27 and TRBJ2-3; TRBD2 agrees at 13 bases. Germline lookup yields CDR1 MNHEY and CDR2 SMNVEV (reference sequence). The junction had 1 base not matched to a gene; V was cut back by 6 bases and J by 10 bases. CDR3 length: 12 amino acids. Here the CDR3 reads CASRGLAGAQYF. The CDR3 region has the DNA TGTGCCAGCAGAGGACTAGCGGGAGCGCAGTATTTT.

This clonotype has a count of ten or more. This CDR3 is CASSRGGARNTEAFF. CDR3 sequence (DNA): TGTGCCAGCAGCCGGGGAGGGGCGAGGAACACTGAAGCTTTCTTT. V gene TRBV5-4 combines with J gene TRBJ1-1; tentative D call: TRBD1 (5 bases). V shed 4 bases and J shed 1 base, with 14 bases lying between them. The germline V gene encodes CDR1 SGHNT and CDR2 YYREEE (reference sequence). The CDR3 contains 15 residues. Full variable domain (remainder filled in from reference TRBV5-4 and TRBJ1-1): ETGVTQSPTHLIKTRGQQVTLRCSSQSGHNTVSWYQQALGQGPQFIFQYYREEENGRGNFPPRFSGLQFPNYSSELNVNALELDDSALYLCASSRGGARNTEAFFGQGTRLTVV.

This clonotype was recorded at least ten times. The V call is TRBV30, the J call TRBJ2-7, with 7 bases lining up with TRBD1. Per germline, CDR1 GTSNPN and CDR2 SVGIG (reference sequence). This CDR3 has 12 residues. V was clipped by 0 bases and J by 6 bases; unmatched bases: 2. The CDR3 here is CAWSVHRGEQYF. In DNA form, the CDR3 reads TGTGCCTGGAGTGTACACAGGGGCGAGCAGTACTTC.

This clonotype occurred many times. This sequence joins TRBV10-3 and TRBJ1-1; 10 bases line up with TRBD1. Germline CDR1 ENHRY, CDR2 SYGVKD. V gave up 8 bases and J gave up 2 bases; unmatched junction bases: 5. The CDR3 loop spans 14 amino acids. CDR3 bases: TGTGCCATCGGGGGACAGGGGATAAACACTGAAGCTTTCTTT. Translating it yields CAIGGQGINTEAFF.

In regard to this clonotype: A single base is all that separates this from a far larger clone, so a read error is likely. The CDR3 nucleotides read TGTGCCAGCAGCCCGAGGACAGGGAACCTCAATGAGCAGCTCTTC. It is translated as CASSPRTGNLNEQLF. V gene TRBV13 combines with J gene TRBJ2-1; TRBD1 matches 8 bases. Germline values: CDR1 PRHDT, CDR2 FYEKMQ (reference sequence). The length of the CDR3 is 15 residues.

Many counts were recorded for this clonotype. The J gene is TRBJ1-1, the V gene TRBV4-1; D is unresolved. Germline CDR1 reads MGHRA; CDR2 reads YSYEKL. The CDR3 has 15 amino acids. Trimming removed 1 base from V and 2 bases from J, with 11 bases in between. The CDR3 loop is CASSQAQASNTEAFF. CDR3 coding DNA: TGCGCCAGCAGCCAAGCCCAGGCCAGCAACACTGAAGCTTTCTTT.

This chain links TRBV12-3 or TRBV12-4 with TRBJ2-7; 8 nucleotides line up with TRBD2. Trimming at V came to 7 bases and at J to 3 bases, leaving 11 bases not matched to a gene. This CDR3 contains 15 residues. CDR3 in DNA: TGTGCCAGCACCCTTACCGGGGGGGCCGACTACGAGCAGTACTTC. Encoded protein: CASTLTGGADYEQYF.

At least ten counts were recorded for this clonotype. The V and J genes are TRBV24-1 and TRBJ2-5, with a possible D match to TRBD2 (6 bases). CDR1 and CDR2 from the germline V gene are KGHDR and SFDVKD. V lost 2 bases and J lost 1, with 19 bases in between. This CDR3 has 18 amino acids. The CDR3 coding sequence is TGTGCCACCAGTGATTGGGGTTTCGGGGGACTGGCCCAAGAGACCCAGTACTTC. Its protein product is CATSDWGFGGLAQETQYF.

This clonotype was counted ten times or more. The chain carries TRBV13 and TRBJ2-1; 10 bases are a match to TRBD2. This CDR3 spans 18 amino acids. Per the germline V gene, CDR1 is PRHDT and CDR2 is FYEKMQ (reference sequence). Unmatched junction bases numbered 12, after V lost 1 base and J lost 6 bases. The CDR3 region is CASSLVLLRASGSNEQFF. The DNA for the CDR3 is TGTGCCAGCAGCTTAGTCCTCCTGAGGGCTAGCGGGAGCAATGAGCAGTTCTTC.

This clonotype was seen many times. The junction departs from the called germline gene at one end, perhaps through a read error. The chain combines TRBV27 with TRBJ1-1; TRBD1 matches 7 bases. CDR3 length equals 15 residues. Germline V gene lookup returns CDR1 MNHEY and CDR2 SMNVEV (reference sequence). CDR3 region: CATTLSGTANTKAFF. The CDR3 bases are TGTGCCACGACCTTGAGCGGGACAGCGAACACTAAAGCTTTCTTT.

In its sample, this clonotype was seen many times. This chain links TRBV18 with TRBJ2-5; 13 positions match TRBD2. The CDR3 totals 15 residues. Germline CDR1 and CDR2: KGHSH and LQKENI. Trimming cost V 2 bases and J 5 bases; bases outside gene matches: 2. The DNA for the CDR3 is TGTGCCAGCTCACCAGCGACTAGCGGGAGGGAGACCCAGTACTTC. It specifies CASSPATSGRETQYF.